The 8 T cell receptor beta chains below all came from one sample that was sequenced in a study of blood T cell repertoires in COVID-19. TCRdb's table, derived via immunoSEQ multiplex PCR, lists solely in-frame clones and lacks some. The sample shows 200,000 or so clones, about nine tenths of them seen only once. Sample: peripheral blood. The receptor source for this set is a man aged 55 to 70 who had recovered from COVID-19.

This chain links TRBV7-9 with TRBJ1-1; the D is unclear. The ends were cut back, 2 bases at V and 2 bases at J, with 6 bases in the middle. Germline V gene data show CDR1 as SEHNR and CDR2 as FQNEAQ (reference sequence). This CDR3 region has 13 residues. CDR3 nucleotides: TGTGCCAGCAGCTTATTAGATAACACTGAAGCTTTCTTT. It specifies CASSLLDNTEAFF.

J is TRBJ1-1 and V is TRBV10-3, with a possible D match to TRBD1 (6 bases). This CDR3 comprises 15 residues. Looked up from germline, CDR1 is ENHRY and CDR2 is SYGVKD. V lost 6 bases, J lost 0 bases, and 14 bases lay in between. The CDR3 here is CAISPRGGMNTEAFF. The CDR3 DNA is TGTGCCATCAGCCCCAGGGGAGGGATGAACACTGAAGCTTTCTTT.

The chain carries TRBV7-9 and TRBJ2-3, with a tentative D call TRBD1 (5 bases). V lost 5 bases and J lost 0, with 15 bases in between. Germline loops: CDR1 SEHNR, CDR2 FQNEAQ (reference sequence). The CDR3 has 16 residues. DNA for the CDR3: TGTGCCAGCAGCGCCCGGACATTTACTAGCACAGATACGCAGTATTTT. As protein: CASSARTFTSTDTQYF.

This clone was seen just once. The V gene is TRBV21-1, the J gene TRBJ1-2; the table's D gene call, TRBD1, was not cross checked with the DNA. TRBV21-1 is described as a pseudogene. The CDR3 length is 14 residues. The CDR3 sequence is CASSKEGQGNGYTF. DNA for the CDR3: TGTGCCAGCAGCAAAGAAGGACAGGGAAATGGCTACACCTTC.

CDR3 nucleotide sequence: TGTGCCAGCAGGACATGGTTCGGCGAGCAGTACTTC. Protein product: CASRTWFGEQYF. The rearrangement joins TRBV3-1 (or the pseudogene TRBV3-2) to TRBJ2-7, with unresolved D. CDR1 is LGHDT and CDR2 is YNNKEL in the germline V gene (reference sequence). The CDR3 runs to 12 residues. V lost 6 bases and J lost 6, with 12 bases in between.

This chain joins TRBV6-2 or TRBV6-3 and TRBJ1-2; perhaps TRBD1 as D (6 bases). The CDR3 is 13 amino acids. The ends were cut back, 4 bases at V and 7 bases at J, with 13 bases in the middle. The germline V gene has CDR1 MNHEY and CDR2 SVGEGT. CDR3 loop: CASSFQGMGGYTF. In DNA, the CDR3 is TGTGCCAGCAGTTTCCAGGGGATGGGTGGCTACACCTTC.

The chain carries TRBV7-8 and TRBJ1-3; D is unresolved. V lost 5 bases to trimming and J lost 0 bases, with 8 bases between them. The germline V gene has CDR1 SGHVS and CDR2 FQNEAQ. The CDR3 totals 14 residues. The CDR3 here is CASSLGVSGNTIYF. In nucleotides, the CDR3 is TGTGCCAGCAGCCTCGGGGTCTCTGGAAACACCATATATTTT.

Comments on this clone: The same CDR3 arises from other DNA sequences in this sample as well. The V gene is TRBV6-5, the J gene TRBJ1-6; D perhaps matches TRBD1 (5 bases). V was shortened by 2 bases and J by 10 bases, with 6 bases between the two germline ends. The CDR3 has 12 amino acids. Germline-derived CDR1 and CDR2 are MNHEY and SVGAGI. CDR3 sequence reads: CASSYRGSPLHF. CDR3 coding DNA: TGTGCCAGCAGTTACAGGGGCTCACCCCTCCACTTT.